This is a list of T cell receptor beta chains from one sample in a study of blood T cell repertoires in COVID-19. Sequenced by immunoSEQ multiplex PCR; TCRdb stores in-frame clones only, minus some. The table has roughly 240,000 clones, about 79% seen once. The sample was peripheral blood. The receptors were sampled from a man aged 35-49 years who had recovered from COVID-19. The CDR3 runs from the conserved cysteine through the conserved F or W. Clone size is shown for a subset of rows, as once, few, many or a class of expanded clone.

CDR3: CASRRDTGELFF
J: TRBJ2-2
length: 12
V: TRBV6-5
size: -

CDR3: CASSPLGNTIYF
J: TRBJ1-3
length: 12
V: TRBV6-1
size: -

CDR3: CASSLDRVNEQFF
J: TRBJ2-1
length: 13
V: TRBV5-4
size: -

CDR3: CASSTGAGEFF
J: TRBJ2-1
length: 11
V: TRBV12-3/TRBV12-4
size: -

CDR3: CASSVVSGTKADTQYF
J: TRBJ2-3
length: 16
V: TRBV9
size: -

CDR3: CASTRASLILDRADGYTF
J: TRBJ1-2
length: 18
V: TRBV9
size: -

CDR3: CASSPRTGSSGNTIYF
J: TRBJ1-3
length: 16
V: TRBV5-1
size: -

CDR3: CASSAGPRAATNEKLFF
J: TRBJ1-4
length: 17
V: TRBV19
size: -

CDR3: CASSLGQGATGELFF
J: TRBJ2-2
length: 15
V: TRBV7-2
size: -

CDR3: CASSDRRGGNTEAFF
J: TRBJ1-1
length: 15
V: TRBV2
size: -

CDR3: CSAGGGEKSLDEQFF
J: TRBJ2-1
length: 15
V: TRBV20-1
size: -

CDR3: CASLRGVPRAEKLFF
J: TRBJ1-4
length: 15
V: TRBV9
size: -

CDR3: CATLSGGRTEAFF
J: TRBJ1-1
length: 13
V: TRBV15
size: -

CDR3: CASSLGGAVPGELFF
J: TRBJ2-2
length: 15
V: TRBV11-3
size: few

CDR3: CASLGSGELFF
J: TRBJ2-2
length: 11
V: TRBV30
size: once

CDR3: CASSLGLYADTQYF
J: TRBJ2-3
length: 14
V: TRBV5-4
size: -

CDR3: CASSYFAGGRSEQYF
J: TRBJ2-7
length: 15
V: TRBV6-2/TRBV6-3
size: few

CDR3: CASSVARQALYGYTF
J: TRBJ1-2
length: 15
V: TRBV9
size: -

CDR3: CASSNGRGAYEQYF
J: TRBJ2-7
length: 14
V: TRBV19
size: -

CDR3: CASSPPGAGGNEQFF
J: TRBJ2-1
length: 15
V: TRBV5-1
size: few

CDR3: CASSYSTSGGQETQYF
J: TRBJ2-5
length: 16
V: TRBV6-5
size: -

CDR3: CASSVSGTQETQYF
J: TRBJ2-5
length: 14
V: TRBV5-4
size: -

CDR3: CASSKRLNTIYF
J: TRBJ1-3
length: 12
V: TRBV19
size: -

CDR3: CASSWGLAGGTGNTGELFF
J: TRBJ2-2
length: 19
V: TRBV7-6
size: -

CDR3: CASNSQSGGTTDTQYF
J: TRBJ2-3
length: 16
V: TRBV7-6
size: -

CDR3: CSASDQGTTDTQYF
J: TRBJ2-3
length: 14
V: TRBV20-1
size: -

CDR3: CASSSPPGLGQGASSPLHF
J: TRBJ1-6
length: 19
V: TRBV19
size: -

CDR3: CASSEGENYEQYF
J: TRBJ2-7
length: 13
V: TRBV10-1
size: few

CDR3: CASSAPRTGGPGGNQPQHF
J: TRBJ1-5
length: 19
V: TRBV6-4
size: -

CDR3: CASSLQGGNQPQHF
J: TRBJ1-5
length: 14
V: TRBV5-1
size: -

CDR3: CASSLRDSKNYGYTF
J: TRBJ1-2
length: 15
V: TRBV9
size: once

CDR3: CASSYSESYGYTF
J: TRBJ1-2
length: 13
V: TRBV6-2/TRBV6-3
size: -

CDR3: CASSRAGGVVTFF
J: TRBJ1-1
length: 13
V: TRBV4-3
size: -

CDR3: CASSESGRELFF
J: TRBJ2-2
length: 12
V: TRBV2
size: -

CDR3: CAIRTETHREQYF
J: TRBJ2-7
length: 13
V: TRBV10-3
size: -

CDR3: CAWFAGNGETQYF
J: TRBJ2-5
length: 13
V: TRBV30
size: -

CDR3: CASSTMDRGSQPQHF
J: TRBJ1-5
length: 15
V: TRBV2
size: -

CDR3: CASSHTEGYQPQHF
J: TRBJ1-5
length: 14
V: TRBV5-8
size: once

CDR3: CASSLGASGRSDTQYF
J: TRBJ2-3
length: 16
V: TRBV27
size: -

CDR3: CASSQLPPRGSPLHF
J: TRBJ1-6
length: 15
V: TRBV5-4
size: -

CDR3: CASSQRAGRNEQFF
J: TRBJ2-1
length: 14
V: TRBV7-2
size: -

CDR3: CASAYSYEQYF
J: TRBJ2-7
length: 11
V: TRBV6-6
size: -

CDR3: CASGNREDSYEQYF
J: TRBJ2-7
length: 14
V: TRBV11-2
size: -

CDR3: CAWSVQRSSGNTIYF
J: TRBJ1-3
length: 15
V: TRBV30
size: -